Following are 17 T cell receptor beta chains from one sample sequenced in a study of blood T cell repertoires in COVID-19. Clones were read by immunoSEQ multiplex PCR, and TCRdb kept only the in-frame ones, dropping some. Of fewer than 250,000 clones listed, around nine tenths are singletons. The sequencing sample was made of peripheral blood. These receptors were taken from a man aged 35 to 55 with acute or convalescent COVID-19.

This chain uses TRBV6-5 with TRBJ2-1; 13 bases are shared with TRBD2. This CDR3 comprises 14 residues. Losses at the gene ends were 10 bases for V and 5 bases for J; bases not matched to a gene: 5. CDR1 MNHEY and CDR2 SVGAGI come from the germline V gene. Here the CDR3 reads CATVTSGRHNEQFF. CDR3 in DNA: TGTGCCACTGTGACTAGCGGGAGGCACAATGAGCAGTTCTTC.

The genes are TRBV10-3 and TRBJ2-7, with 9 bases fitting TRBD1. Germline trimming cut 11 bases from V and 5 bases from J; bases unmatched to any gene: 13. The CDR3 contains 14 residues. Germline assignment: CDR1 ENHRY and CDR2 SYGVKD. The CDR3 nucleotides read TGTGCCTACAGATCCGGGACAGGGAGTCACGAGCAGTACTTC. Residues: CAYRSGTGSHEQYF.

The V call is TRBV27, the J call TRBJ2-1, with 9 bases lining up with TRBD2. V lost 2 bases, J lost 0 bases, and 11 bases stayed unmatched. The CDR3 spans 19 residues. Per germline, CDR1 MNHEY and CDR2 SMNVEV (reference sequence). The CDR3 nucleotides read TGTGCCAGCAGTTTAAGATTTAGGACTAGCGAAAGCTCCTACAATGAGCAGTTCTTC. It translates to CASSLRFRTSESSYNEQFF.

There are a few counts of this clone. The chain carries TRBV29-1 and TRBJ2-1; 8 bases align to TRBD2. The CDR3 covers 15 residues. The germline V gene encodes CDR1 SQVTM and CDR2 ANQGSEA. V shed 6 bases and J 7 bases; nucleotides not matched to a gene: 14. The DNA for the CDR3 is TGCAGCGTCTCCAAATCCGGGACGGGGGGGAATGAGCAGTTCTTC. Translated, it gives CSVSKSGTGGNEQFF.

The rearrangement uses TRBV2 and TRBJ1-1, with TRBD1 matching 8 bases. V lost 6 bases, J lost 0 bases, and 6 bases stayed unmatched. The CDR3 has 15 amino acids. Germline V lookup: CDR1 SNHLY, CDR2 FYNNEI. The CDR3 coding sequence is TGTGCCAGCAGCCGGACAGGGTACATGAACACTGAAGCTTTCTTT. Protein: CASSRTGYMNTEAFF.

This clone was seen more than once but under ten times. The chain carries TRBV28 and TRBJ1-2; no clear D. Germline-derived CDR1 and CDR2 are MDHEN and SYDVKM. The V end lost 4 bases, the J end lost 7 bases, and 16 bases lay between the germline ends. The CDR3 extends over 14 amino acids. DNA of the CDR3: TGTGCCAGCAGTTCCCCCCTCCCACGGGGTGGCTACACCTTC. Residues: CASSSPLPRGGYTF.

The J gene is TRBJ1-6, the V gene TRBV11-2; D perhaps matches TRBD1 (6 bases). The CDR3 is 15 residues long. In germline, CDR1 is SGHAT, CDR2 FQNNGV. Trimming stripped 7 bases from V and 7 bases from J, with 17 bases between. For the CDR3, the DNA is TGTGCCAGCACCTTTAGCCACAGGGACAATTCACCCCTCCACTTT. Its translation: CASTFSHRDNSPLHF.

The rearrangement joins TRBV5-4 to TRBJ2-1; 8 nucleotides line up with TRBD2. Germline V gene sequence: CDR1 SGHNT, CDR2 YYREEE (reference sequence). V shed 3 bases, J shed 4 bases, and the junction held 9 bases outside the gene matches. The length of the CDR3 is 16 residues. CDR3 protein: CASSWGEVAGYNEQFF. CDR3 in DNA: TGTGCCAGCAGCTGGGGAGAGGTAGCGGGGTACAATGAGCAGTTCTTC.

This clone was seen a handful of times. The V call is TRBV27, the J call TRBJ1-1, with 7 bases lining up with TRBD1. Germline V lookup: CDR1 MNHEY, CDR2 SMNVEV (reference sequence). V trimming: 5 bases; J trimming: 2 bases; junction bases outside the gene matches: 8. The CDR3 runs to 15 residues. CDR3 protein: CASSPLTGRNTEAFF. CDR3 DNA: TGTGCCAGCAGTCCCTTGACAGGGAGAAACACTGAAGCTTTCTTT.

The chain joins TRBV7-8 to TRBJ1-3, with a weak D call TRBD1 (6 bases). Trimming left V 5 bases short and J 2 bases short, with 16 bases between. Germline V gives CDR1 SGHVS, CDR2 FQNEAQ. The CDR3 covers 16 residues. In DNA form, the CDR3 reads TGTGCCAGCAGCCTACAGGGATCCCCGGCTGGAAACACCATATATTTT. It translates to CASSLQGSPAGNTIYF.

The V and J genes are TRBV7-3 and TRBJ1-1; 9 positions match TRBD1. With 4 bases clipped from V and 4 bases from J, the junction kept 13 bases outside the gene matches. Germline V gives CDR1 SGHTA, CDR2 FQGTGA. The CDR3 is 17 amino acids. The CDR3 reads CASSSGQGGGLGTEAFF. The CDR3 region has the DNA TGTGCCAGCAGCTCGGGACAGGGTGGGGGCCTGGGCACTGAAGCTTTCTTT. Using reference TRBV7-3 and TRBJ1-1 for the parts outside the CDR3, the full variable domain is GAGVSQTPSNKVTEKGKYVELRCDPISGHTALYWYRQSLGQGPEFLIYFQGTGAADDSGLPNDRFFAVRPEGSVSTLKIQRTERGDSAVYLCASSSGQGGGLGTEAFFGQGTRLTVV.

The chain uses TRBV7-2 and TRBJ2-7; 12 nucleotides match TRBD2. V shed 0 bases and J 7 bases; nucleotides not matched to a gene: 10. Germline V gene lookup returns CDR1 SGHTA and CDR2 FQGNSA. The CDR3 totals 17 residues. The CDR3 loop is CASSLARASGRAGEQYF. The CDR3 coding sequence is TGTGCCAGCAGCTTAGCGAGGGCTAGCGGGAGGGCCGGGGAGCAGTACTTC.

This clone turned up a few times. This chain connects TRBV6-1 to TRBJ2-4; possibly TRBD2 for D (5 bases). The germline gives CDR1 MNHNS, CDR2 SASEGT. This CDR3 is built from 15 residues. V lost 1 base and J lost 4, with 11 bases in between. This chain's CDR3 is CASSEVGRQKNIQYF. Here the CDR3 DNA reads TGTGCCAGCAGTGAAGTGGGGAGACAAAAAAACATTCAGTACTTC.

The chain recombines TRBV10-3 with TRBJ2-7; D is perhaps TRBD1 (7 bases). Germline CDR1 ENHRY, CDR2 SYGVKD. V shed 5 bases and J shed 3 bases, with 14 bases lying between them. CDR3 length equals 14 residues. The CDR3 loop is CAISNQGDFYEQYF. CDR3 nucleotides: TGTGCCATCAGTAATCAGGGGGACTTCTACGAGCAGTACTTC.

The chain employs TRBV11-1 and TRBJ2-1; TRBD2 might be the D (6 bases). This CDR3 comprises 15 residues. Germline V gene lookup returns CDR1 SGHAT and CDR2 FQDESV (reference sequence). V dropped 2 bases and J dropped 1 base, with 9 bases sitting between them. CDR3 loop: CASSLMAGSYNEQFF. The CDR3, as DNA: TGTGCCAGCAGCTTAATGGCGGGATCCTACAATGAGCAGTTCTTC.

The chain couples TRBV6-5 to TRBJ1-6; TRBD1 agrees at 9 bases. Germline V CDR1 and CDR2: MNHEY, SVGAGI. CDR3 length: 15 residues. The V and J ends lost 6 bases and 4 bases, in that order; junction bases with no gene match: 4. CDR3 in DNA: TGTGCCAGCAGCCCACAGGGGGCATATAATTCACCCCTCCACTTT. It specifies CASSPQGAYNSPLHF.

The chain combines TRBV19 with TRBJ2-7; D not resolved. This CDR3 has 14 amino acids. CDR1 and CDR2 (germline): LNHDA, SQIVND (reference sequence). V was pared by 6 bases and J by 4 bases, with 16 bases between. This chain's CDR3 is CASSPESVGYEQYF. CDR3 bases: TGTGCCAGTAGCCCCGAGAGCGTCGGTTACGAGCAGTACTTC. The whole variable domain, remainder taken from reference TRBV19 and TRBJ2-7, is DGGITQSPKYLFRKEGQNVTLSCEQNLNHDAMYWYRQDPGQGLRLIYYSQIVNDFQKGDIAEGYSVSREKKESFPLTVTSAQKNPTAFYLCASSPESVGYEQYFGPGTRLTVT.